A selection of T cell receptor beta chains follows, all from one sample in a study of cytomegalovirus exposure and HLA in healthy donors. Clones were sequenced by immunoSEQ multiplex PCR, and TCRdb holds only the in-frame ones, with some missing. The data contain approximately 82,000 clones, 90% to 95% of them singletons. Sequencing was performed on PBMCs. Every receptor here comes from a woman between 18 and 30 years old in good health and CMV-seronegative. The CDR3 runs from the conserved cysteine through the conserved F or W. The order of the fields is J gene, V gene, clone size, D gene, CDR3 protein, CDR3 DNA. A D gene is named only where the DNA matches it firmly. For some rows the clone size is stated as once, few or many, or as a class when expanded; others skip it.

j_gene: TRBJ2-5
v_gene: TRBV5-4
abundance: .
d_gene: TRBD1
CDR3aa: CASSGIPTGVGSETQYF
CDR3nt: TGTGCCAGCAGCGGAATACCGACAGGGGTTGGTTCAGAGACCCAGTACTTC

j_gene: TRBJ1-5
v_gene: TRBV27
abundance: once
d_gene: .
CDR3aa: CASSPYGDGQPQHF
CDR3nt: TGTGCCAGCAGTCCGTACGGAGACGGTCAGCCCCAGCATTTT

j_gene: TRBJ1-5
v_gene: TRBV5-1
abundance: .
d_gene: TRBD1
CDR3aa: CASSPDGQGNQPQHF
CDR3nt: TGCGCCAGCAGCCCCGACGGACAGGGGAATCAGCCCCAGCATTTT

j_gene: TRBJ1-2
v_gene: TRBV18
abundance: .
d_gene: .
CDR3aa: CASSRTDGGYTF
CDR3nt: TGTGCCAGCTCACGGACAGATGGGGGCTACACCTTC

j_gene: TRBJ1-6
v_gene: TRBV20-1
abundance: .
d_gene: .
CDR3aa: CSARAGSPLHF
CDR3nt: TGCAGTGCTAGAGCCGGGTCACCCCTCCACTTT

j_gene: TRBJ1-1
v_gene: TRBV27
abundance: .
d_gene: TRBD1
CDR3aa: CASWDRGLRAFF
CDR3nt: TGTGCCAGCTGGGACAGGGGGCTTCGAGCTTTCTTT

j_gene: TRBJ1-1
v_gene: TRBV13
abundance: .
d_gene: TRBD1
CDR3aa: CASSQAGGHTEAFF
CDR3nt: TGTGCCAGCAGCCAGGCAGGGGGCCACACTGAAGCTTTCTTT

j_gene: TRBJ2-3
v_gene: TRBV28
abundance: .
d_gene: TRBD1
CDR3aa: CASRAGGWGKSGGTDTQYF
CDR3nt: TGTGCCAGCAGGGCAGGGGGCTGGGGGAAGTCGGGCGGCACAGATACGCAGTATTTT

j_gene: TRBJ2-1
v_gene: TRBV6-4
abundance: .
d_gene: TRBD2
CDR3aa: CASSDSNLAGANEQFF
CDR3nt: TGTGCCAGCAGTGACTCGAATCTAGCGGGGGCGAATGAGCAGTTCTTC

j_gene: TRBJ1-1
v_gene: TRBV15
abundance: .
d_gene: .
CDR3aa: CATSRGGLEAFF
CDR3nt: TGTGCCACCAGCAGAGGAGGACTTGAAGCTTTCTTT

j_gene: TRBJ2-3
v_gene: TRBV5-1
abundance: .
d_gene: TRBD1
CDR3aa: CASSFWPLAGQGGVVGDTQYF
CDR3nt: TGCGCCAGCAGCTTCTGGCCCCTCGCTGGACAGGGGGGAGTAGTGGGAGATACGCAGTATTTT

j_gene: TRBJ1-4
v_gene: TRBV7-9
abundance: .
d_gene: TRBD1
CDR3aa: CASSLAGTGGEKLFF
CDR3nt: TGTGCCAGCAGCTTAGCCGGGACAGGGGGAGAAAAACTGTTTTTT

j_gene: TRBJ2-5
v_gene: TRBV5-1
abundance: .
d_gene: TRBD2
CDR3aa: CASSWRGARGETQYF
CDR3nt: TGCGCCAGCAGCTGGCGGGGGGCCCGGGGAGAGACCCAGTACTTC

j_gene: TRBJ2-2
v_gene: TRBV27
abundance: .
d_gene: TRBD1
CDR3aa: CASSLSTGGLTGELFF
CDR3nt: TGTGCCAGCAGTTTATCGACAGGGGGCTTGACCGGGGAGCTGTTTTTT

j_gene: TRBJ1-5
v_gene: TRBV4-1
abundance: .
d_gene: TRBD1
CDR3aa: CASSQDINRGGNQPQHF
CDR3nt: TGCGCCAGCAGCCAAGATATAAACAGGGGTGGCAATCAGCCCCAGCATTTT

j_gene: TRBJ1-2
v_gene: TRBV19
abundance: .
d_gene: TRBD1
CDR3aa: CASSTGGPRGYTF
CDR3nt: TGTGCCAGTAGTACAGGGGGACCACGAGGCTACACCTTC

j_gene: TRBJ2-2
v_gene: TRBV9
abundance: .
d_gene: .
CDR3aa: CASSVGLSPDTGELFF
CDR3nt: TGTGCCAGCAGCGTAGGTCTATCTCCCGACACCGGGGAGCTGTTTTTT

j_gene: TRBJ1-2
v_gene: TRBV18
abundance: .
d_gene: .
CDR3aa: CASSPETIRGGYTF
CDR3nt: TGTGCCAGCTCACCAGAAACAATTCGGGGTGGCTACACCTTC

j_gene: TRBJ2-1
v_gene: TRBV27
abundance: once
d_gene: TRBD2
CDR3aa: CASRSTSSYNEQFF
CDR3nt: TGTGCCAGCAGATCGACTAGCAGTTACAATGAGCAGTTCTTC

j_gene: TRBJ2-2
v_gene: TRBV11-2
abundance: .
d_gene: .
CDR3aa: CASSTGGRVGGELFF
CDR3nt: TGTGCCAGCAGCACCGGAGGGCGGGTCGGCGGGGAGCTGTTTTTT

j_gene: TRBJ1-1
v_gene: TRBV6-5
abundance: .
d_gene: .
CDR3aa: CASSYSGGTEAFF
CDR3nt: TGTGCCAGCAGTTACTCGGGGGGCACTGAAGCTTTCTTT

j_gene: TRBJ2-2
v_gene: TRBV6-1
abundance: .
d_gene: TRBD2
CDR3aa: CASSELADTGELFF
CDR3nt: TGTGCCAGCAGTGAACTAGCGGACACCGGGGAGCTGTTTTTT

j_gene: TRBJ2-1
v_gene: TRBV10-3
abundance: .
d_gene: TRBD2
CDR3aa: CAISGLAGEQFF
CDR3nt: TGTGCCATCAGTGGACTAGCAGGTGAGCAGTTCTTC

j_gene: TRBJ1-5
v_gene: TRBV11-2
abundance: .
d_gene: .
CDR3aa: CASSLESNQPQHF
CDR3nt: TGTGCCAGCAGCTTGGAGAGCAATCAGCCCCAGCATTTT

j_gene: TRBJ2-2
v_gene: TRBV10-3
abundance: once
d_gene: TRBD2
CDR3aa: CAISESSGGNTGELFF
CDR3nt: TGTGCCATCAGTGAGTCGAGCGGGGGAAACACCGGGGAGCTGTTTTTT

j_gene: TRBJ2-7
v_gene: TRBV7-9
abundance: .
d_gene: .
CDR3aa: CASSNRQASYEQYF
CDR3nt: TGTGCCAGCAGCAACCGACAGGCCTCCTACGAGCAGTACTTC

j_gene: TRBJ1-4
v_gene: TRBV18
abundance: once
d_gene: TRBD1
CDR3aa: CASSPGQASNEKLFF
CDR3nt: TGTGCCAGCTCCCCGGGACAGGCCTCTAATGAAAAACTGTTTTTT

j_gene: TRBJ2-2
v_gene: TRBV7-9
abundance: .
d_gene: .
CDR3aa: CASSSDIGELFF
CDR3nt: TGTGCCAGCAGCTCCGACATCGGGGAGCTGTTTTTT

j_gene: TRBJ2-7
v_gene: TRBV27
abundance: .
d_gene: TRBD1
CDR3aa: CASSFLGQSNSYEQYF
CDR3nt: TGTGCCAGCAGTTTTTTGGGACAGTCGAACTCCTACGAGCAGTACTTC

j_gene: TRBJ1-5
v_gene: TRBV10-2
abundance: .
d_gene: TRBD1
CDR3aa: CASSELHSSFSRDRGPQDQPQHF
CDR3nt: TGCGCCAGCAGTGAGCTTCACTCTTCGTTCTCCCGGGACAGGGGGCCCCAAGATCAGCCCCAGCATTTT

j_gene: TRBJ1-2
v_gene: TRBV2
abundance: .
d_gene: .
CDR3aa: CASIPRVSGVHGYTF
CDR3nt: TGTGCCAGCATCCCACGGGTATCGGGGGTTCATGGCTACACCTTC

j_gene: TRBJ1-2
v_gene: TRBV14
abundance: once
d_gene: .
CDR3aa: CASSQGTTDGYTF
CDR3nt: TGTGCCAGCAGCCAAGGAACTACGGATGGCTACACCTTC

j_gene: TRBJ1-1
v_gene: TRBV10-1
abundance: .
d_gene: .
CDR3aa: CASSGMNTEAFF
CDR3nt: TGCGCCAGCAGTGGTATGAACACTGAAGCTTTCTTT

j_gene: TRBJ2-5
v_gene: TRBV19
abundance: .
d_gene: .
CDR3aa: CASSPDRETQYF
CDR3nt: TGTGCCAGTAGTCCAGACAGGGAGACCCAGTACTTC

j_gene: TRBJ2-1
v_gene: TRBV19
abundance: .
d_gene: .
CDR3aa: CASSSGLLEFF
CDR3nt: TGTGCCAGTAGTAGCGGACTCTTGGAGTTCTTC

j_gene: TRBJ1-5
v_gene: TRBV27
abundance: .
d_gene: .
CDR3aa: CASSLGPYNQPQHF
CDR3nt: TGTGCCAGCAGCCTTGGGCCCTACAATCAGCCCCAGCATTTT

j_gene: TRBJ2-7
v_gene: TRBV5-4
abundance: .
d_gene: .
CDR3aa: CASSLEFGAHEQYF
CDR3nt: TGTGCCAGCAGCCTAGAGTTTGGGGCCCACGAGCAGTACTTC

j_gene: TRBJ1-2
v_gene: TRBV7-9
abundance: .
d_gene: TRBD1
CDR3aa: CASSLGTGSLLDRAF
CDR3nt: TGTGCCAGCAGCTTAGGGACAGGGTCCCTCCTGGATAGGGCCTTC

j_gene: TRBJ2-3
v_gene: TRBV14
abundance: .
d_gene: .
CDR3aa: CASSQPHRVDTQYF
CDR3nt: TGTGCCAGCAGCCAGCCCCACCGCGTAGATACGCAGTATTTT

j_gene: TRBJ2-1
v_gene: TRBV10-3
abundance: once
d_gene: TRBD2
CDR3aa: CAISDSGGPNEQFF
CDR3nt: TGTGCCATCAGTGATTCGGGAGGGCCAAATGAGCAGTTCTTC

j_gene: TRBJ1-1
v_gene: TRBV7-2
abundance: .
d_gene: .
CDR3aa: CASSLQGQLNTEAFF
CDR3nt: TGTGCCAGCAGCTTACAAGGACAGTTGAACACTGAAGCTTTCTTT

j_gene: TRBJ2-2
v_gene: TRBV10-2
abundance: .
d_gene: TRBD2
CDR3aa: CASTLLAGDTGELFF
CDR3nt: TGCGCCAGCACCCTCCTAGCGGGGGACACCGGGGAGCTGTTTTTT

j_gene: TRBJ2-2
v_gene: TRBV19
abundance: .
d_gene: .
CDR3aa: CASMSVANTGELFF
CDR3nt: TGTGCCAGTATGAGTGTGGCGAACACCGGGGAGCTGTTTTTT

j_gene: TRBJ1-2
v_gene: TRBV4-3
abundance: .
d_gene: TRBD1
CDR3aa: CASSGTGGYYGYTF
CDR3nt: TGCGCCAGCAGCGGGACAGGGGGATACTATGGCTACACCTTC

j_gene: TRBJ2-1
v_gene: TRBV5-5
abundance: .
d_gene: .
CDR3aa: CASSFLTGPGSEQFF
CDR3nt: TGTGCCAGCAGCTTTCTGACAGGACCGGGAAGTGAGCAGTTCTTC

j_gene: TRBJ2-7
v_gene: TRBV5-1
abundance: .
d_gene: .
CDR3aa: CASSQPTGRSYEQYF
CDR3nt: TGCGCCAGCAGCCAGCCGACAGGGAGGTCCTACGAGCAGTACTTC

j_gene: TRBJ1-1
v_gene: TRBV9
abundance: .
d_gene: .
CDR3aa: CASSPVPPGRDTEAFF
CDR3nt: TGTGCCAGCAGCCCCGTCCCACCAGGGCGAGATACTGAAGCTTTCTTT

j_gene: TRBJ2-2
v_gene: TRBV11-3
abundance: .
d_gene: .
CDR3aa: CASRPRQIPGELFF
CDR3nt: TGTGCCAGCAGACCAAGACAGATTCCCGGAGAGCTGTTTTTT

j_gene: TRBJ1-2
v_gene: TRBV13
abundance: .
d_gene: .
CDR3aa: CASSRRGSGSGYTF
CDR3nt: TGTGCCAGCAGCCGTAGGGGGTCGGGGAGTGGCTACACCTTC

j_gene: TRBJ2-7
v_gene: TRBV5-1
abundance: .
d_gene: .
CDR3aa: CASSLESGALTGQYF
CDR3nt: TGCGCCAGCAGCTTGGAGTCAGGGGCCCTGACCGGGCAGTACTTC

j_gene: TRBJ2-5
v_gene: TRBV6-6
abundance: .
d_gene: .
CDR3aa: CASRVSGTHQETQYF
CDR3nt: TGTGCCAGCAGAGTCAGTGGGACACACCAAGAGACCCAGTACTTC

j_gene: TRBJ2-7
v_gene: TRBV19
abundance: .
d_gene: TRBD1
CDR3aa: CASSMTGTVSYEQYF
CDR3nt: TGTGCCAGTAGTATGACCGGGACAGTGTCCTACGAGCAGTACTTC

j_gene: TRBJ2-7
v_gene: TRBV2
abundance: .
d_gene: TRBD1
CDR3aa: CASSRQGYEQYF
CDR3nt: TGTGCCAGCAGTCGACAGGGATACGAGCAGTACTTC

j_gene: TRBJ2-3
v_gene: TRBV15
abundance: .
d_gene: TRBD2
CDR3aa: CATSRRLAGLTDTQYF
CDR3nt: TGTGCCACCAGCAGACGACTAGCGGGACTCACAGATACGCAGTATTTT